This TCR beta chain was sequenced in a study of identical twins. Study results and caveats: With beta out-of-frame sequences, excess sharing by twins was weaker. Partly confounded zero-insertion analyses could result from invariant MAIT and iNKT cells.

Healthy Caucasian individuals made up all the donors. A single record per CDR3 protein comes from TCRdb applying MiXCR to the 5' RACE reads. This sample has around 240,000 distinct CDR3 sequences, with 8% to 11% found just once. Concerning this clonotype itself: Its antigen is not known.

The CDR3 spans 16 residues. V was clipped by 4 bases and J by 0 bases, with 15 bases between them. Germline CDR1 LGHDT, CDR2 YNNKEL (reference sequence). The chain combines TRBV3-1 with TRBJ2-5; D possibly corresponds to TRBD1 (6 bases). This TCR was sampled from a man between 45 and 60 years old in good health. The specimen sequenced was memory T cells sorted from blood. CDR3: CASSRTSGQNQETQYF. The DNA for the CDR3 is TGTGCCAGCAGCCGCACGTCCGGACAGAACCAAGAGACCCAGTACTTC.